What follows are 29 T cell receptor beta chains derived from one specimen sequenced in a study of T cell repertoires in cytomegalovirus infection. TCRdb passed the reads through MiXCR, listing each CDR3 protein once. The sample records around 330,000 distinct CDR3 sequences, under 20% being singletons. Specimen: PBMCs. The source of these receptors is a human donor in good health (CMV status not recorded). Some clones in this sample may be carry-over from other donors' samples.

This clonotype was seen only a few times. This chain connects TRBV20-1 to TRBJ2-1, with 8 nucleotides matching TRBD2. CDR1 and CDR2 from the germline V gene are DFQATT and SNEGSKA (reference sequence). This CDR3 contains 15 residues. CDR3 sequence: CSALGASGLNNEQFF. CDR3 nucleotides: TGCAGCGCCTTAGGGGCTAGCGGGCTCAACAATGAGCAGTTCTTC.

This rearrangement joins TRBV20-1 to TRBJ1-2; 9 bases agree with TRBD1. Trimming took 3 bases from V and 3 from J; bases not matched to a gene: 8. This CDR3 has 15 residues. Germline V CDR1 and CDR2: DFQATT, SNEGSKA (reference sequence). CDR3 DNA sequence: TGCAGTGCTAGCCAGATGACAGGGGGGGACTATGGCTACACCTTC. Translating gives CSASQMTGGDYGYTF.

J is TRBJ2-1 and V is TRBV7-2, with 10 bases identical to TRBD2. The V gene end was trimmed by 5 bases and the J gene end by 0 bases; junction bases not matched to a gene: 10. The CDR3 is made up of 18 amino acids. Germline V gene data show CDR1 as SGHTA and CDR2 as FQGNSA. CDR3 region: CASSTPIAGGSSYNEQFF. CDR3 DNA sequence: TGTGCCAGCAGCACACCCATAGCGGGGGGCAGCTCCTACAATGAGCAGTTCTTC.

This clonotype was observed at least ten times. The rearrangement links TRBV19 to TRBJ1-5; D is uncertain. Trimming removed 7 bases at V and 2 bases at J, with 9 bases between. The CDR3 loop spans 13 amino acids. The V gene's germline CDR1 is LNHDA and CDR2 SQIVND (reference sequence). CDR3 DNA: TGTGCCAGTACCGGCCTCGGCAATCAGCCCCAGCATTTT. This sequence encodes CASTGLGNQPQHF.

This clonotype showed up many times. CDR3 protein: CASSLFGSSNQPQHF. CDR3 bases: TGTGCCAGCAGTTTATTTGGCAGTAGCAATCAGCCCCAGCATTTT. This chain joins TRBV28 and TRBJ1-5; D is unclear. CDR1 is MDHEN and CDR2 is SYDVKM in the germline V gene. The CDR3 has 15 amino acids. V was trimmed by 1 base and J by 0 bases, leaving 7 bases between them.

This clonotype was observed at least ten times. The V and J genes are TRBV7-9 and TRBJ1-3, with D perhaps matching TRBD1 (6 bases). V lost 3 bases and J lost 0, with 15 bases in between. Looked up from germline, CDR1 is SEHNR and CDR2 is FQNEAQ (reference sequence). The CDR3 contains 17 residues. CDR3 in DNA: TGTGCCAGCAGCTTCGGTAGGGACACATCCTCTGGAAACACCATATATTTT. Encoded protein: CASSFGRDTSSGNTIYF. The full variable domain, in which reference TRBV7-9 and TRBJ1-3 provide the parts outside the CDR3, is DTGVSQNPRHKITKRGQNVTFRCDPISEHNRLYWYRQTLGQGPEFLTYFQNEAQLEKSRLLSDRFSAERPKGSFSTLEIQRTEQGDSAMYLCASSFGRDTSSGNTIYFGEGSWLTVV.

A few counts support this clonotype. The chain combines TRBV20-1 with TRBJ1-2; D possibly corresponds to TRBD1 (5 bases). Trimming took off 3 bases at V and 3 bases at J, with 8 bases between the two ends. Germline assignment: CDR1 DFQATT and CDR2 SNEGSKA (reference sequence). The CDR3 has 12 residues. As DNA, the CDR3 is TGCAGTGCTAGTGGGGGGGACTATGGCTACACCTTC. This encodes CSASGGDYGYTF.

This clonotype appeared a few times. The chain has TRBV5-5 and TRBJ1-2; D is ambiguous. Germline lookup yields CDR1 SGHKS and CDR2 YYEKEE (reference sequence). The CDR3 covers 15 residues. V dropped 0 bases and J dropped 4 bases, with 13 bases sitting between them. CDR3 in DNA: TGTGCCAGCAGCTTGGCCCCGGGCCCAATCTATGGCTACACCTTC. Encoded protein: CASSLAPGPIYGYTF.

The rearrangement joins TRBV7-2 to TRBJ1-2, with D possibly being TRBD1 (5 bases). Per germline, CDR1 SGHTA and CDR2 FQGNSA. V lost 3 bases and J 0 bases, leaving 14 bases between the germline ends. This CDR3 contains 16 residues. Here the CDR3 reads CASSLGPTLANYGYTF. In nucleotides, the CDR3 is TGTGCCAGCAGCTTGGGACCGACGTTAGCTAACTATGGCTACACCTTC.

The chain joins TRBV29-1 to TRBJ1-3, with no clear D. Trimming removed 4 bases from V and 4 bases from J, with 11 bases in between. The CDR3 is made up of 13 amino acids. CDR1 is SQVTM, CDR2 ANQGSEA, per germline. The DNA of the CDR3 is TGCAGCGTTGGGAACATTGGGGGAAACACCATATATTTT. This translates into CSVGNIGGNTIYF.

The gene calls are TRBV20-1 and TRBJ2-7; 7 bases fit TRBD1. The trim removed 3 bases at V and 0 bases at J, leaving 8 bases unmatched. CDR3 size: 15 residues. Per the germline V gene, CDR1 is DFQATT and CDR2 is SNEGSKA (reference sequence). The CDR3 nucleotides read TGCAGTGCTAGCACAGGGGCGCTCCACTCCTACGAGCAGTACTTC. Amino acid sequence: CSASTGALHSYEQYF.

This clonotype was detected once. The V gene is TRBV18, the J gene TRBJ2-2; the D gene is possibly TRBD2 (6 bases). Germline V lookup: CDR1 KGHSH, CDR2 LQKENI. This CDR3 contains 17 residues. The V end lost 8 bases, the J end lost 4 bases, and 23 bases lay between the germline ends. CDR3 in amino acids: CASTPSTRGGLTGELFF. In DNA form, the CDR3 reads TGTGCCAGCACCCCAAGTACTCGGGGAGGACTCACCGGGGAGCTGTTTTTT. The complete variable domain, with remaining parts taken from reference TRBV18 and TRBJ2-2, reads NAGVMQNPRHLVRRRGQEARLRCSPMKGHSHVYWYRQLPEEGLKFMVYLQKENIIDESGMPKERFSAEFPKEGPSILRIQQVVRGDSAAYFCASTPSTRGGLTGELFFGEGSRLTVL.

CDR3 DNA: TGTGCCAGCAGCTTGGAGCCGACTGTCGGGGCCTACGAGCAGTACTTC. Residues: CASSLEPTVGAYEQYF. The V call is TRBV5-4, the J call TRBJ2-7; weak D call: TRBD2 (5 bases). Per germline, CDR1 SGHNT and CDR2 YYREEE (reference sequence). V lost 0 bases and J lost 2, with 15 bases in between. This CDR3 spans 16 amino acids.

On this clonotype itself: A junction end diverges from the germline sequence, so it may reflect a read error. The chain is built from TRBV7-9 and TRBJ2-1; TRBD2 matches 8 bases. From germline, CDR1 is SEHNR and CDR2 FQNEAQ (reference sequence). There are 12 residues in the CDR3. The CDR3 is CASSGLAGGSLF. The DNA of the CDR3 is TGTGCCAGCAGCGGACTCGCGGGGGGCAGCCTCTTC.

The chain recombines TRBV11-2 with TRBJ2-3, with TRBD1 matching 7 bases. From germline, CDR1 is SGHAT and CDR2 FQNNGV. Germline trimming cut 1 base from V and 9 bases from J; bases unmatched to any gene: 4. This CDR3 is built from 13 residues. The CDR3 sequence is CASSLGDSGTQYF. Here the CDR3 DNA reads TGTGCCAGCAGCTTAGGGGACAGTGGCACGCAGTATTTT.

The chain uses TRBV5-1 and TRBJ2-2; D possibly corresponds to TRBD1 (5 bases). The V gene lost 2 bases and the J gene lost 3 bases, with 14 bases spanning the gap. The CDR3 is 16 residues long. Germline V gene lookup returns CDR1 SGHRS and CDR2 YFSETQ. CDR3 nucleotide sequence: TGCGCCAGCAGCTTTAAGGCCAGGGCGTACACCGGGGAGCTGTTTTTT. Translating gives CASSFKARAYTGELFF.

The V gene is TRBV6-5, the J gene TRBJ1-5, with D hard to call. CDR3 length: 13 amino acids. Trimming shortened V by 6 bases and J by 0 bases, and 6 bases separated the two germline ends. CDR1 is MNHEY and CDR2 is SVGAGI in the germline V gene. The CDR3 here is CASRLRSNQPQHF. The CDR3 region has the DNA TGTGCCAGCAGATTACGTAGCAATCAGCCCCAGCATTTT.

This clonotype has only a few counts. CDR3 sequence: CASTAFGGIYEQYF. The CDR3 DNA follows: TGTGCCAGCACAGCTTTTGGTGGGATTTACGAGCAGTACTTC. The chain combines TRBV5-5 with TRBJ2-7; no definite D call. Trimming pared 6 bases from V and 4 bases from J, leaving 17 bases between. The CDR3 is made up of 14 amino acids. Germline V gene lookup returns CDR1 SGHKS and CDR2 YYEKEE (reference sequence).

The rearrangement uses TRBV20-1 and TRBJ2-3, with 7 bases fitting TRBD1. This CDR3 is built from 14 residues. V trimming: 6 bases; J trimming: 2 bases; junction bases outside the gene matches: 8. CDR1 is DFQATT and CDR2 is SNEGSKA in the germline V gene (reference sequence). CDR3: CSAPTGPVTDTQYF. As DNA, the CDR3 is TGCAGTGCACCGACAGGGCCCGTCACAGATACGCAGTATTTT.

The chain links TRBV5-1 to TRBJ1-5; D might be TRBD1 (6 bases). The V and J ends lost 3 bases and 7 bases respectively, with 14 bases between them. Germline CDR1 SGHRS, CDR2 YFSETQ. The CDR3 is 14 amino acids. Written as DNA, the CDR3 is TGCGCCAGCAGCTCAATGGGGGGCGAGCAGCCCCAGCATTTT. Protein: CASSSMGGEQPQHF. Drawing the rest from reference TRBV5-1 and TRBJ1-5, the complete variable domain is KAGVTQTPRYLIKTRGQQVTLSCSPISGHRSVSWYQQTPGQGLQFLFEYFSETQRNKGNFPGRFSGRQFSNSRSEMNVSTLELGDSALYLCASSSMGGEQPQHFGDGTRLSIL.

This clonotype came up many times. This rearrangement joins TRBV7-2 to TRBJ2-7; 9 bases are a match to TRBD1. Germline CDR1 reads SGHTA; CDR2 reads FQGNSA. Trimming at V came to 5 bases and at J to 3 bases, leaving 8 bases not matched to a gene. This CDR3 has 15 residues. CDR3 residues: CASSQGGQGYYEQYF. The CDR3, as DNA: TGTGCCAGCAGCCAGGGGGGACAGGGATACTACGAGCAGTACTTC.

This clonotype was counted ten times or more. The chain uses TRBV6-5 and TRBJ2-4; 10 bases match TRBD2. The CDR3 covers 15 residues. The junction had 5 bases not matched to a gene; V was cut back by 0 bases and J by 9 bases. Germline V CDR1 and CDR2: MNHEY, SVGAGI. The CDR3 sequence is CASSYSLAGEGIQYF. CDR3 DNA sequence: TGTGCCAGCAGTTACTCGCTAGCGGGGGAAGGCATTCAGTACTTC.

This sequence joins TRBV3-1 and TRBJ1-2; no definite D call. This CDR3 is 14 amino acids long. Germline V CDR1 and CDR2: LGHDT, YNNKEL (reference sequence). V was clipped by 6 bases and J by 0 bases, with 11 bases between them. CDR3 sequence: CASSQLGANYGYTF. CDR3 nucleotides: TGTGCCAGCAGTCAACTCGGCGCTAACTATGGCTACACCTTC.

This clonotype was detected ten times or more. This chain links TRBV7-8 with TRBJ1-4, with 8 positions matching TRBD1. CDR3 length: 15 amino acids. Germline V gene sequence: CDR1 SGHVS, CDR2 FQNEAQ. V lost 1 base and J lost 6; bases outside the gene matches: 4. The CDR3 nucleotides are TGTGCCAGCAGCTTAGAGTCAGGGGGCCATGAAAAACTGTTTTTT. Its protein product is CASSLESGGHEKLFF.

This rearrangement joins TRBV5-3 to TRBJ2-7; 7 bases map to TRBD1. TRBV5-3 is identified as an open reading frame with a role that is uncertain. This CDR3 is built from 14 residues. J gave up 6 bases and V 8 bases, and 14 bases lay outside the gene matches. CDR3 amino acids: CASSNTGASREQYF. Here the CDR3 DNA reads TGTGCCAGCAGCAACACAGGGGCATCCCGCGAGCAGTACTTC.

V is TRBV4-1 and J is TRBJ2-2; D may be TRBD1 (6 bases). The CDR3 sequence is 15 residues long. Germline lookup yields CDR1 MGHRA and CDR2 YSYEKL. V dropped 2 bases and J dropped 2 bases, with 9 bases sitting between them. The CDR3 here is CASSQWTDNTGELFF. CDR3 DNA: TGCGCCAGCAGCCAATGGACAGACAACACCGGGGAGCTGTTTTTT.

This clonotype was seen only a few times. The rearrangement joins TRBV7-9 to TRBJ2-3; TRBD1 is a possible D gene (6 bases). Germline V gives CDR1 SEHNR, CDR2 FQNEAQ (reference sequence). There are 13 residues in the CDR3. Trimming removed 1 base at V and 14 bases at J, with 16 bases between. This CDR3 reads CASSLVPGQGAYF. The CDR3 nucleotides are TGTGCCAGCAGCTTAGTGCCGGGACAAGGGGCGTATTTT.

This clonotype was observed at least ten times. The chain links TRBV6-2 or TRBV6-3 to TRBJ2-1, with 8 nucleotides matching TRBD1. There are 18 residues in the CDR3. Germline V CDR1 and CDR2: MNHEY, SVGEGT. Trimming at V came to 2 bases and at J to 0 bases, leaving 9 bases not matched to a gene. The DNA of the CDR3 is TGTGCCAGCAGTTACACCTTAAACAGGGGGAGCTCCTACAATGAGCAGTTCTTC. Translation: CASSYTLNRGSSYNEQFF.

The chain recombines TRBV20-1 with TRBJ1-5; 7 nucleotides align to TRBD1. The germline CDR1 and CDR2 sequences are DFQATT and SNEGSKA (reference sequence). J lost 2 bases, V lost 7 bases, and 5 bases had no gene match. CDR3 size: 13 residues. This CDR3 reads CSGTGDGNQPQHF. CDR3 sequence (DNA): TGCAGTGGAACAGGGGATGGCAATCAGCCCCAGCATTTT.